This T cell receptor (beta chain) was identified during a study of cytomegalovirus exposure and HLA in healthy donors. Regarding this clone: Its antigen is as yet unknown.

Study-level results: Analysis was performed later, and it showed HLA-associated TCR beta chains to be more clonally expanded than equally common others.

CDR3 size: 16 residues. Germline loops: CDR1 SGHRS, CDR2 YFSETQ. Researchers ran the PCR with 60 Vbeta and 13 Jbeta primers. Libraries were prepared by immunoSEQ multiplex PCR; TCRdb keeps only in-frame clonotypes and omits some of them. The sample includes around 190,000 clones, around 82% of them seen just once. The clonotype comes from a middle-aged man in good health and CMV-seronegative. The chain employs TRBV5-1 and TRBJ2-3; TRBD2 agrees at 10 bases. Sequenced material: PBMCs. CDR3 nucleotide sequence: TGCGCTAAGACTAGCGGGTCAGGGCCTTACACAGATACGCAGTATTTT. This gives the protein CAKTSGSGPYTDTQYF.